This TCR beta chain is from a study of cytomegalovirus exposure and HLA in healthy donors. Broader study findings: It was reported that the classifier diagnosed cytomegalovirus status with high specificity and sensitivity in both the original and validation cohorts. Some V segments could not be told apart, so they were left out, TRBV6-2 and TRBV6-3 among them. In a later analysis, V- and J-gene trimming of beta chains associated with a DCLRE1C missense variant, replicated independently.

While unrecorded immune exposures were likely, the donors were nominally healthy when sampled. Amplification used 60 Vbeta primers and 13 Jbeta primers. TCRdb keeps only in-frame clones here, not all; method: immunoSEQ multiplex PCR. The sample gives more than 90,000 clones, approximately 70% of which show up once; 8% to 9.5% is in the top ten. Points on this clone: The antigen remains unidentified.

Trimming took 1 base from V and 5 from J; bases not matched to a gene: 2. This CDR3 region has 14 residues. In germline, CDR1 is SGHVS, CDR2 FQNEAQ. This clonotype was sampled from a man between 25 and 39 years old in good health and CMV-seropositive. The chain joins TRBV7-8 to TRBJ2-3; 8 positions agree with TRBD1. Specimen: PBMCs. CDR3 residues: CASSLDRGKDTQYF. The CDR3 DNA is TGTGCCAGCAGCTTAGACAGGGGGAAAGATACGCAGTATTTT.